The 10 T cell receptor beta chains reported below all come from one sample, sequenced in a study of blood T cell repertoires in COVID-19. Profiled with immunoSEQ multiplex PCR; TCRdb holds only in-frame clones, not every one. This table holds 250,000 to 300,000 clones, roughly 85% found once. The sequencing sample was made of peripheral blood. These receptors were collected from a man aged 55 to 70 who had recovered from COVID-19.

The rearrangement joins TRBV3-1 (or the pseudogene TRBV3-2) to TRBJ2-7; D might be TRBD1 (5 bases). Deletions cut 0 bases from V and 4 bases from J, with 10 bases between. The CDR3 loop spans 14 amino acids. CDR1 and CDR2 from the germline V gene are LGHDT and YNNKEL (reference sequence). CDR3 residues: CASSQDIRGYEQYF. The CDR3, as DNA: TGTGCCAGCAGCCAAGATATTAGGGGTTACGAGCAGTACTTC.

The chain carries TRBV18 and TRBJ1-3, with no clear D. CDR1 is KGHSH, CDR2 LQKENI, per germline. V was shortened by 4 bases and J by 0 bases, with 10 bases between the two germline ends. The CDR3 consists of 15 residues. CDR3 loop: CASSQTRSSGNTIYF. Here the CDR3 DNA reads TGTGCCAGCTCACAGACCCGGAGCTCTGGAAACACCATATATTTT. Looking up the rest from reference TRBV18 and TRBJ1-3 gives the full variable domain: NAGVMQNPRHLVRRRGQEARLRCSPMKGHSHVYWYRQLPEEGLKFMVYLQKENIIDESGMPKERFSAEFPKEGPSILRIQQVVRGDSAAYFCASSQTRSSGNTIYFGEGSWLTVV.

The chain is built from TRBV15 and TRBJ2-7; possible D gene TRBD2, 5 bases. This CDR3 has 15 amino acids. Germline V gene data show CDR1 as LNHNV and CDR2 as YYDKDF (reference sequence). The V and J ends lost 5 bases and 5 bases respectively, with 19 bases between them. The CDR3 bases are TGTGCCACCAGCGAGTGGTCCCGGGAAGCTCACGAGCAGTACTTC. Amino acid sequence: CATSEWSREAHEQYF.

The rearrangement joins TRBV5-1 to TRBJ1-4; possible D gene TRBD1, 6 bases. There are 15 residues in the CDR3. V lost 4 bases, J lost 8 bases, and 18 bases lay in between. In germline, CDR1 is SGHRS, CDR2 YFSETQ. This chain's CDR3 is CASSGDTGMDEKLFF. CDR3 coding DNA: TGCGCCAGCAGCGGCGATACAGGGATGGACGAAAAACTGTTTTTT. Variable domain in full (rest from reference TRBV5-1 and TRBJ1-4): KAGVTQTPRYLIKTRGQQVTLSCSPISGHRSVSWYQQTPGQGLQFLFEYFSETQRNKGNFPGRFSGRQFSNSRSEMNVSTLELGDSALYLCASSGDTGMDEKLFFGSGTQLSVL.

This clone was picked up many times. V usage is TRBV29-1 and J usage is TRBJ2-3; 7 bases line up with TRBD2. From germline, CDR1 is SQVTM and CDR2 ANQGSEA. CDR3 length equals 15 residues. The ends lost 8 bases at V and 5 bases at J; junction bases unmatched: 16. CDR3 coding DNA: TGCAGCCTGCGGGTCGGCGGGAGTAACGGAGATACGCAGTATTTT. Translated: CSLRVGGSNGDTQYF.

A few counts support this clone. The gene calls are TRBV3-1 (or the pseudogene TRBV3-2) and TRBJ2-3, with TRBD2 matching 10 bases. CDR3 length equals 15 residues. CDR1 and CDR2 from the germline V gene are LGHDT and YNNKEL (reference sequence). The V segment lost 4 bases and the J segment 1 base; nucleotides outside the gene matches: 2. DNA for the CDR3: TGTGCCAGCAGCCCTGGACTAGCGGGCACAGATACGCAGTATTTT. Its translation is CASSPGLAGTDTQYF.

Details on this clone: Distinct nucleotide sequences in the sample also encode this CDR3. This chain uses TRBV5-1 with TRBJ2-1; 12 bases agree with TRBD2. Per germline, CDR1 SGHRS and CDR2 YFSETQ. This CDR3 is 15 amino acids long. V dropped 4 bases and J dropped 4; count of bases not matched to a gene: 3. The CDR3 DNA is TGCGCCAGCAGCAGCGGACTAGCGGGATACAATGAGCAGTTCTTC. It translates to CASSSGLAGYNEQFF.

V is TRBV6-5 and J is TRBJ2-7, with 9 bases aligning to TRBD1. The CDR3 runs 14 residues. The trim removed 7 bases at V and 7 bases at J, leaving 11 bases unmatched. From germline, CDR1 is MNHEY and CDR2 SVGAGI. The CDR3 DNA is TGTGCCAGCACTCCTTGGACAGGGGCGGAAGAGCAGTACTTC. Translated, it gives CASTPWTGAEEQYF.

This clone was observed once. The rearrangement joins TRBV6-5 to TRBJ2-3, with TRBD1 as a possible D gene (5 bases). Trimming took off 0 bases at V and 1 base at J, with 8 bases between the two ends. CDR3 size: 15 residues. Germline V lookup: CDR1 MNHEY, CDR2 SVGAGI. CDR3 protein: CASSYSGAGTDTQYF. CDR3 in DNA: TGTGCCAGCAGTTACTCAGGGGCCGGCACAGATACGCAGTATTTT.

V is TRBV28 and J is TRBJ2-7; 7 nucleotides align to TRBD2. CDR1 and CDR2 from the germline V gene are MDHEN and SYDVKM. The trim removed 9 bases at V and 5 bases at J, leaving 4 bases unmatched. The CDR3 is 11 residues long. The CDR3 nucleotides read TGTGCCAGTTTGGGGGGGAACGAGCAGTACTTC. Its translation is CASLGGNEQYF.